One sample yielded the 5 T cell receptor beta chains listed below, sequenced in a study of glioma-infiltrating T cells after dendritic cell vaccination. Sequencing was performed with immunoSEQ multiplex PCR; in TCRdb, only in-frame clones are kept and a portion is missing. The table records about 95,000 clones, roughly 84% of them present only once. Sample: blood, taken before dendritic cell vaccination. Receptors were obtained from a human donor with glioblastoma.

This clone showed up just a few times. This rearrangement joins TRBV18 to TRBJ2-7; 8 positions agree with TRBD2. The CDR3 contains 13 residues. Trimming at V came to 6 bases and at J to 6 bases, leaving 7 bases not matched to a gene. The germline V gene has CDR1 KGHSH and CDR2 LQKENI. The CDR3 here is CASSAGGASEQYF. For the CDR3, the DNA is TGTGCCAGCTCCGCCGGGGGGGCTAGCGAGCAGTACTTC.

This clone has a handful of counts. This chain joins TRBV28 and TRBJ1-2; D possibly corresponds to TRBD1 (6 bases). This CDR3 has 11 residues. The germline V and J ends were trimmed by 3 bases and 13 bases, with 12 bases remaining between them. Germline CDR1 and CDR2: MDHEN and SYDVKM. This chain's CDR3 is CASSFAGAGTF. Here the CDR3 DNA reads TGTGCCAGCAGTTTTGCAGGGGCGGGCACCTTC.

The V call is TRBV7-6, the J call TRBJ1-6; D is undetermined. The CDR3 has 13 residues. Between the trimmed V and J ends, which lost 5 bases and 7 bases, there was a span of 9 bases. Germline V lookup: CDR1 SGHVS, CDR2 FNYEAQ. The CDR3 is CASSGSPNSPLHF. The CDR3 nucleotides read TGTGCCAGCAGCGGCTCACCGAATTCACCCCTCCACTTT.

The chain uses TRBV10-3 and TRBJ1-2; D is ambiguous. This CDR3 is built from 14 residues. The germline V and J ends were trimmed by 0 bases and 4 bases, with 9 bases remaining between them. Germline CDR1 and CDR2: ENHRY and SYGVKD. The CDR3 DNA follows: TGTGCCATCAGTGAGTCTGCAGGAATCTATGGCTACACCTTC. Amino acid sequence: CAISESAGIYGYTF.

This chain uses TRBV10-3 with TRBJ2-3; possible D gene TRBD1, 6 bases. Germline assignment: CDR1 ENHRY and CDR2 SYGVKD. Deletions cut 5 bases from V and 6 bases from J, with 12 bases between. This CDR3 has 13 residues. CDR3: CAISQTGSDTQYF. The CDR3 DNA sequence: TGTGCCATCAGTCAAACAGGGAGCGATACGCAGTATTTT.